These 18 T cell receptor beta chains were all obtained from the same sample, sequenced in a study of blood T cells in healthy people across ages. For the second PCR, which ran for about 6 to 11 cycles, a sample-barcoded 5' primer and a J-beta primer mix were used. One entry per CDR3 protein results from TCRdb running MiXCR on the 5' RACE reads. The sample records about 1 million distinct CDR3 sequences, more than 35% being singletons. The sample taken for sequencing was blood. The source of these receptors is an older woman in good health.

This clonotype was counted once. The chain has TRBV7-9 and TRBJ1-5; D perhaps matches TRBD1 (5 bases). Germline CDR1 SEHNR, CDR2 FQNEAQ (reference sequence). The CDR3 totals 16 residues. The V gene lost 0 bases and the J gene lost 6 bases, with 15 bases spanning the gap. The CDR3 region has the DNA TGTGCCAGCAGCTTAGCAGGCGCTGGTGGGGCTCAGCCCCAGCATTTT. This codes for CASSLAGAGGAQPQHF.

This clonotype showed up just a few times. V usage is TRBV9 and J usage is TRBJ2-7, with D perhaps TRBD1 (6 bases). The DNA end is more similar to TRBJ2-5, so the J call may be wrong. This CDR3 contains 14 residues. The germline V gene encodes CDR1 SGDLS and CDR2 YYNGEE. The CDR3 coding sequence is TGTGCCAGCAGCGGAATACAGGGATCAGAGACCCAGTACTTC. Translation gives CASSGIQGSETQYF.

The gene calls are TRBV7-9 and TRBJ1-2, with TRBD1 as a possible D gene (6 bases). Trimming took 3 bases from V and 4 from J, leaving 12 bases between them. Germline CDR1 and CDR2: SEHNR and FQNEAQ (reference sequence). There are 14 residues in the CDR3. CDR3: CASSFGQTSYGYTF. CDR3 nucleotide sequence: TGTGCCAGCAGCTTCGGACAGACCAGCTATGGCTACACCTTC.

The V call is TRBV14, the J call TRBJ2-7; no clear D gene. The CDR3 has 13 residues. CDR1 is SGHDN, CDR2 FVKESK, per germline. With 2 bases removed from V and 0 bases from J, the gap between germline ends came to 5 bases. For the CDR3, the DNA is TGTGCCAGCAGCCAAAGCCCCTCCTACGAGCAGTACTTC. This translates into CASSQSPSYEQYF. Filled out from reference TRBV14 and TRBJ2-7, the complete variable domain reads EAGVTQFPSHSVIEKGQTVTLRCDPISGHDNLYWYRRVMGKEIKFLLHFVKESKQDESGMPNNRFLAERTGGTYSTLKVQPAELEDSGVYFCASSQSPSYEQYFGPGTRLTVT.

This chain uses TRBV4-1 with TRBJ1-1, with 9 bases lining up with TRBD1. Unmatched junction bases numbered 11, after V lost 4 bases and J lost 5 bases. The CDR3 is made up of 16 amino acids. CDR1 and CDR2 (germline): MGHRA, YSYEKL. The CDR3 DNA reads TGCGCCAGCAGCCCAACACAGGGGGCGAGGCGTACTGAAGCTTTCTTT. Its translation: CASSPTQGARRTEAFF.

This clonotype showed up just a few times. V usage is TRBV20-1 and J usage is TRBJ1-2, with D hard to call. Germline CDR1 is DFQATT and CDR2 is SNEGSKA (reference sequence). The CDR3 has 14 amino acids. V lost 3 bases and J 2 bases, leaving 13 bases between the germline ends. DNA of the CDR3: TGCAGTGCTAGGCTTACGGGAGGCAACTATGGCTACACCTTC. This gives the protein CSARLTGGNYGYTF.

As DNA, the CDR3 is TGTGCCAGCAGTCCCCCGGGACAGGGAAAGACCCAGTACTTC. Protein: CASSPPGQGKTQYF. The rearrangement joins TRBV25-1 to TRBJ2-7; the match to TRBD1 covers 9 bases. The DNA end is more similar to TRBJ2-5, so the J call may be wrong. Germline CDR1 MGHDK, CDR2 SYGVNS. The CDR3 extends over 14 amino acids.

This chain joins TRBV7-2 and TRBJ2-7; D call uncertain. CDR3 length: 16 residues. The V gene lost 1 base and the J gene lost 3 bases, with 16 bases spanning the gap. The germline V gene encodes CDR1 SGHTA and CDR2 FQGNSA. CDR3 in amino acids: CASSLEAGKLVYEQYF. CDR3 coding DNA: TGTGCCAGCAGCTTAGAGGCAGGCAAATTGGTCTACGAGCAGTACTTC.

The V and J genes are TRBV11-2 and TRBJ2-4, with D perhaps matching TRBD1 or TRBD2 (5 bases each). TRBJ2-7 explains the end of the DNA better; the J call may be wrong. The germline CDR1 and CDR2 sequences are SGHAT and FQNNGV. The CDR3 is 15 residues long. The CDR3 DNA reads as TGTGCCAGCAGCCCAGAATGGGGACGGGGCTACGAGCAGTACTTC. This encodes CASSPEWGRGYEQYF.

In DNA form, the CDR3 reads TGTGCCAGCAGCGACTACAGGGCGGGAGGAGAGACCCAGTACTTC. Translation gives CASSDYRAGGETQYF. This chain links TRBV14 with TRBJ2-5; 8 positions agree with TRBD2. Per the germline V gene, CDR1 is SGHDN and CDR2 is FVKESK. The CDR3 is 15 amino acids. V was clipped by 5 bases and J by 4 bases; unmatched bases: 9.

The V and J genes are TRBV25-1 and TRBJ2-7; the match to TRBD1 covers 9 bases. The CDR3 spans 16 residues. Germline V gene data show CDR1 as MGHDK and CDR2 as SYGVNS. Trimming cost V 3 bases and J 3 bases; bases outside gene matches: 9. CDR3 in DNA: TGTGCCAGCAGTGACCCCTCCGGGACAGGGCACTACGAGCAGTACTTC. Translating it yields CASSDPSGTGHYEQYF.

This chain connects TRBV29-1 to TRBJ1-1; TRBD1 matches at 9 bases. After removal of 4 bases from V and 3 bases from J, the junction contained 9 bases not matched to a gene. Germline CDR1 SQVTM, CDR2 ANQGSEA. The CDR3 consists of 15 residues. The CDR3 coding sequence is TGCAGCGTTGGGGGGACAGGGAGGGGAGACACTGAAGCTTTCTTT. Amino acid sequence: CSVGGTGRGDTEAFF. Full variable domain (remainder filled in from reference TRBV29-1 and TRBJ1-1): SAVISQKPSRDICQRGTSLTIQCQVDSQVTMMFWYRQQPGQSLTLIATANQGSEATYESGFVIDKFPISRPNLTFSTLTVSNMSPEDSSIYLCSVGGTGRGDTEAFFGQGTRLTVV.

The chain has TRBV6-5 and TRBJ1-6; the match to TRBD1 covers 7 bases. V dropped 6 bases and J dropped 2; count of bases not matched to a gene: 4. CDR3 length: 15 residues. Germline CDR1 is MNHEY and CDR2 is SVGAGI. DNA of the CDR3: TGTGCCAGCAGCACCGGACAGGCCTATAATTCACCCCTCCACTTT. Protein: CASSTGQAYNSPLHF.

The chain joins TRBV20-1 to TRBJ2-1; D possibly matches TRBD1 or TRBD2 (5 bases each). V was clipped by 6 bases and J by 8 bases, with 11 bases between them. The CDR3 covers 11 residues. Germline CDR1 and CDR2: DFQATT and SNEGSKA (reference sequence). This CDR3 reads CSATWGYEQFF. In DNA form, the CDR3 reads TGCAGTGCCACTTGGGGGTATGAGCAGTTCTTC.

The genes are TRBV2 and TRBJ2-1; D not resolved. Trimming shortened V by 7 bases and J by 4 bases, and 14 bases separated the two germline ends. The CDR3 contains 14 residues. Germline V lookup: CDR1 SNHLY, CDR2 FYNNEI. CDR3 bases: TGTGCCAGCATAGGCGGTCTTGGATACAATGAGCAGTTCTTC. Amino acid sequence: CASIGGLGYNEQFF.

Details on this clonotype: An end of the junction does not agree with germline; a read error may underlie this. The V gene is TRBV27, the J gene TRBJ2-5; TRBD2 aligns across 13 bases. The J call may be mistaken, given a closer DNA end match to TRBJ2-7. CDR1 is MNHEY and CDR2 is SMNVEV in the germline V gene (reference sequence). This CDR3 comprises 14 residues. CDR3 amino acids: CAGSGGTSGNEQYF. The CDR3, as DNA: TGTGCCGGCAGTGGGGGGACTAGCGGGAACGAGCAGTACTTC.

This clonotype appeared once. One end of the junction fails to match germline, which may point to a read error. The rearrangement joins TRBV12-3 or TRBV12-4 to TRBJ2-1; 8 bases fit TRBD2. There are 18 residues in the CDR3. The CDR3 loop reads CASSLYAGGLSSCNEQFF. CDR3 nucleotides: TGTGCCAGCAGTTTGTACGCGGGAGGCCTCAGCTCCTGCAATGAGCAGTTCTTC.

For this clonotype: A junction end diverges from the germline sequence, so it may reflect a read error. This rearrangement joins TRBV7-2 to TRBJ2-3; D perhaps matches TRBD2 (6 bases). This CDR3 is built from 16 residues. The germline CDR1 and CDR2 sequences are SGHTA and FQGNSA. CDR3 protein: CASSLGFGSGTDTQYF. In DNA form, the CDR3 reads TGTGCCAGCAGCTTAGGGTTTGGTAGCGGCACGGATACGCAGTATTTT.